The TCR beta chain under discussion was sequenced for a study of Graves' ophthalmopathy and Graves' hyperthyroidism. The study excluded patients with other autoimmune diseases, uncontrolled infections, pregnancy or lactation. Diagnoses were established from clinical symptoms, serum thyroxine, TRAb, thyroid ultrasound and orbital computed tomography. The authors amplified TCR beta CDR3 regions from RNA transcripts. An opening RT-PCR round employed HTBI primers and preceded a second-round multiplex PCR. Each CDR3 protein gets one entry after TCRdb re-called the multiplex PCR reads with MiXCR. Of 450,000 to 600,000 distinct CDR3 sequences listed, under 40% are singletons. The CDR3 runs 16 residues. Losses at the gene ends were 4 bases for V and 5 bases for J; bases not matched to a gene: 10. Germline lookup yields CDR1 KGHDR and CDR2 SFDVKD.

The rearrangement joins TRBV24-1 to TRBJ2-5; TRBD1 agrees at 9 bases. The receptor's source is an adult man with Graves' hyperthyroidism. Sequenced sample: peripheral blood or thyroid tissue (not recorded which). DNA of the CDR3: TGTGCCACCAGTGAAACGACAGGGGGGATTGGGGAGACCCAGTACTTC. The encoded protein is CATSETTGGIGETQYF.